This is a list of T cell receptor beta chains from one sample in a study of T cells in Graves' hyperthyroidism and ophthalmopathy. TCRdb recomputed calls from the multiplex PCR reads with MiXCR, one row per CDR3 protein. The repertoire consists of approximately 600,000 distinct CDR3 sequences, with 15% to 20% occurring once and the leading ten covering less than 4.5%. Sequencing was performed on blood. The receptors derive from a woman in her thirties with Graves' hyperthyroidism. Both conserved end residues are part of each CDR3.

TRBV12-3/TRBV12-4,14,TRBJ1-2,CASTTFGQGYGYTF
TRBV18,16,TRBJ1-4,CASSPLAPATNEKLFF
TRBV18,15,TRBJ2-2,CASSPHEQATGELFF
TRBV7-2,17,TRBJ2-4,CASSLVSGALAKNIQYF
TRBV20-1,13,TRBJ1-1,CSASLFGNTEAFF
TRBV5-1,13,TRBJ1-5,CASSTGDNQPQHF
TRBV18,16,TRBJ2-4,CASSPQGNLAKNIQYF
TRBV6-1,14,TRBJ1-5,CASSTRDMFQPQHF
TRBV20-1,15,TRBJ1-5,CSATQTGYSNQPQHF
TRBV29-1,18,TRBJ1-1,CSVDLGPKTTGMNTEAFF
TRBV19,13,TRBJ2-3,CASSAAVGDTQYF
TRBV28,12,TRBJ2-1,CASSLNRRGQFF
TRBV5-5,12,TRBJ2-7,CASSPLKAEQYF
TRBV6-2/TRBV6-3,15,TRBJ1-1,CASSYKWAMNTEAFF
TRBV7-8,16,TRBJ2-3,CASSSRRLVVTDTQYF
TRBV7-3,15,TRBJ2-3,CASSIGLAGADTQYF
TRBV7-8,12,TRBJ2-5,CASSLQRKTQYF
TRBV10-2,12,TRBJ2-1,CASIQGYNEQFF
TRBV7-9,17,TRBJ2-1,CASNPQKGTGGFSEQFF